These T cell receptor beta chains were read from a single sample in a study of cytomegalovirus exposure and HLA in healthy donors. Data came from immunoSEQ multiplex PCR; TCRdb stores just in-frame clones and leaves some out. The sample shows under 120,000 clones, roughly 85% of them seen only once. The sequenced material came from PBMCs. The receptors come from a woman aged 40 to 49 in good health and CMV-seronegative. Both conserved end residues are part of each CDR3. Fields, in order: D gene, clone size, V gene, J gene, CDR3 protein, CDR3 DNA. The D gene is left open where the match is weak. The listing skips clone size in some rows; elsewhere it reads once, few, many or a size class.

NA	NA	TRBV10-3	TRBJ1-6	CAISLGQGNNSPLHF	TGTGCCATCAGTTTAGGCCAGGGGAATAATTCACCCCTCCACTTT
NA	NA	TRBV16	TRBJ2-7	CASSQSGSSYEQYF	TGTGCCAGCAGCCAATCTGGCAGCTCCTACGAGCAGTACTTC
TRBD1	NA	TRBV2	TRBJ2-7	CASKANRQGTYEQYF	TGTGCCAGCAAAGCCAACAGACAGGGTACCTACGAGCAGTACTTC
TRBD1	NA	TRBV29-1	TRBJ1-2	CSVAPGQGTYGYTF	TGCAGCGTTGCTCCGGGACAGGGTACCTATGGCTACACCTTC
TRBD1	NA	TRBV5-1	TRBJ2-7	CASSLEGTGGFEQYF	TGCGCCAGCAGCTTGGAGGGGACAGGGGGATTCGAGCAGTACTTC
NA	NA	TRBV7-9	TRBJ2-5	CASSQMGSQETQYF	TGTGCCAGCAGCCAGATGGGCAGTCAAGAGACCCAGTACTTC
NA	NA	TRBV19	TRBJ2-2	CASSIAGRELFF	TGTGCCAGTAGTATAGCCGGGAGAGAGCTGTTTTTT
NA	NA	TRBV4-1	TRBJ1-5	CASSHVLSSNQPQHF	TGCGCCAGCAGCCACGTTTTATCTAGCAATCAGCCCCAGCATTTT
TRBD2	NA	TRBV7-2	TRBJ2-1	CASSLPYGTSGYNEQFF	TGTGCCAGCAGCCTCCCTTACGGGACTAGCGGCTACAATGAGCAGTTCTTC
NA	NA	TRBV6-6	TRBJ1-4	CASSYPPNEKLFF	TGTGCCAGCAGTTACCCCCCAAATGAAAAACTGTTTTTT
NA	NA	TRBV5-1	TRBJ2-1	CASSYEDFKDEQFF	TGCGCCAGCAGCTATGAGGACTTCAAGGATGAGCAGTTCTTC
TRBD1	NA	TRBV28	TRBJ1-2	CASSLRQGRYGYTF	TGTGCCAGCAGTTTACGACAGGGACGGTATGGCTACACCTTC
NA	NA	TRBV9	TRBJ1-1	CASSVRGNTEAFF	TGTGCCAGCAGCGTAAGGGGGAACACTGAAGCTTTCTTT
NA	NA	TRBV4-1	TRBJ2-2	CASSQEGRGNTGELFF	TGCGCCAGCAGCCAAGAAGGCAGGGGGAACACCGGGGAGCTGTTTTTT
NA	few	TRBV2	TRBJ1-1	CASSVTGKGTEAFF	TGTGCCAGCAGTGTAACCGGGAAAGGCACTGAAGCTTTCTTT
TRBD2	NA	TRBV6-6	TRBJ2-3	CASSSQAGDSTDTQYF	TGTGCCAGCAGTTCCCAAGCGGGAGATTCTACAGATACGCAGTATTTT
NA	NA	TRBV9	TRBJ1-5	CASSVVGGLRPQHF	TGTGCCAGCAGCGTAGTGGGGGGACTTCGCCCCCAGCATTTT
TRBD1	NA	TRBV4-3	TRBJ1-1	CASSQDRVRGMNTEAFF	TGCGCCAGCAGCCAAGATCGCGTCAGGGGGATGAACACTGAAGCTTTCTTT
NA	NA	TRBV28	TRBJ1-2	CASSPPLQGRDYGYTF	TGTGCCAGCAGTCCCCCCCTCCAGGGGAGGGACTATGGCTACACCTTC
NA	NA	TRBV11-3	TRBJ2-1	CASSRGHNEQFF	TGTGCCAGCTCCAGGGGCCACAATGAGCAGTTCTTC
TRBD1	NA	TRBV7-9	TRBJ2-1	CASRFGTGRNEQFF	TGTGCCAGCAGGTTCGGGACAGGGAGAAATGAGCAGTTCTTC
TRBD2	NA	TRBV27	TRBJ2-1	CASSFLGGRAYNEQFF	TGTGCCAGCAGTTTCCTCGGCGGGAGGGCCTACAATGAGCAGTTCTTC
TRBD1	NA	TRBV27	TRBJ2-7	CASSTGTASSYEQYF	TGTGCCAGCAGCACCGGGACAGCGAGCTCCTACGAGCAGTACTTC
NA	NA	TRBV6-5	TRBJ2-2	CASSYGRGTGELFF	TGTGCCAGCAGTTACGGCAGGGGCACCGGGGAGCTGTTTTTT
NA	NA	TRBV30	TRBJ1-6	CAWSEVGFPLHF	TGTGCCTGGAGTGAGGTCGGGTTCCCCCTCCACTTT
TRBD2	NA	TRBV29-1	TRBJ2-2	CSVRMGGRETGELFF	TGCAGCGTTCGTATGGGCGGGAGGGAAACCGGGGAGCTGTTTTTT
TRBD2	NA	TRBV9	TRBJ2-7	CASSVVAGGPEQYF	TGTGCCAGCAGCGTAGTAGCGGGGGGCCCCGAGCAGTACTTC
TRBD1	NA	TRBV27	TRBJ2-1	CASRGTGMNEQFF	TGTGCCAGCAGAGGGACAGGGATGAATGAGCAGTTCTTC
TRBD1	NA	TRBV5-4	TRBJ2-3	CASSRSDRAGTDTQYF	TGTGCCAGCAGCCGTAGCGACAGGGCGGGCACAGATACGCAGTATTTT
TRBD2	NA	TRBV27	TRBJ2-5	CASSPPGLAGSGTQYF	TGTGCCAGCAGTCCGCCGGGACTAGCGGGATCTGGGACCCAGTACTTC
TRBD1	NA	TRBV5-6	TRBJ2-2	CASSSQGGTGELFF	TGTGCCAGCAGCTCACAGGGGGGCACCGGGGAGCTGTTTTTT
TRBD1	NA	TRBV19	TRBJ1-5	CASTATGGSNQPQHF	TGTGCCAGTACCGCGACAGGGGGGAGCAATCAGCCCCAGCATTTT
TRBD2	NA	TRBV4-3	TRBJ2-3	CASSQEVGGSTDTQYF	TGCGCCAGCAGCCAAGAAGTCGGGGGGAGCACAGATACGCAGTATTTT
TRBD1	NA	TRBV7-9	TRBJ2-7	CASSWDRAPYEQYF	TGTGCCAGCAGCTGGGACAGGGCCCCCTACGAGCAGTACTTC
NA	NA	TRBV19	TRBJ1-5	CASSFVYGRQPQHF	TGTGCCAGTAGTTTTGTCTACGGTCGTCAGCCCCAGCATTTT
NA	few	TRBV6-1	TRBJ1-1	CASRGHLNTEAFF	TGTGCCAGCAGGGGGCATTTGAACACTGAAGCTTTCTTT
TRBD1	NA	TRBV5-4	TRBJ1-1	CASSKNRGRNTEAFF	TGTGCCAGCAGCAAGAACAGGGGAAGGAACACTGAAGCTTTCTTT
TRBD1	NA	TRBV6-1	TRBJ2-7	CASSAKTGGDYEQYF	TGTGCCAGCAGCGCAAAGACAGGGGGAGATTACGAGCAGTACTTC
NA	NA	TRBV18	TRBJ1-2	CASSPWTEQSNYGYTF	TGTGCCAGCTCACCTTGGACAGAGCAATCTAACTATGGCTACACCTTC
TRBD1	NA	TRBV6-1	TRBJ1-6	CATGTGKSPLHF	TGTGCCACCGGGACAGGGAAATCACCCCTCCACTTT
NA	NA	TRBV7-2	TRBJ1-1	CASSASGNTEAFF	TGTGCCAGCAGCGCCTCCGGGAACACTGAAGCTTTCTTT
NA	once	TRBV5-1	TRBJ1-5	CASSLGGYNQPQHF	TGCGCCAGCAGCTTGGGAGGGTACAATCAGCCCCAGCATTTT
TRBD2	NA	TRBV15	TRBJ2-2	CASKTRLAGTNTGELFF	TGTGCCTCAAAAACCCGACTAGCGGGAACGAACACCGGGGAGCTGTTTTTT
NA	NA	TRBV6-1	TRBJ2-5	CASSESGVTQYF	TGTGCCAGCAGTGAATCAGGGGTGACCCAGTACTTC
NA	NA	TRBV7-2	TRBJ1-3	CASSRSPGNTIYF	TGTGCCAGCAGCCGTTCCCCTGGAAACACCATATATTTT